Sequencing of this TCR beta chain was carried out in a study of tumor and adjacent non-tumor tissue in lung cancer. Study as a whole: Aged roughly 31 to 76 years, patients included roughly eleven men and about 5 women with stage I to III disease. Around 4.2 million productive TCRbeta reads were obtained per sample on average.

This clonotype was detected many times. What it binds is unknown. The library came from three nested PCR rounds adapted from ARM-PCR protocols. Each CDR3 protein gets one entry after TCRdb re-called the multiplex PCR reads with MiXCR. The repertoire holds around 75,000 distinct CDR3 sequences, around 70% seen once, with about a quarter in the top ten. Whole-study results and caveats: Tumor TCR diversity, when higher, was linked to shorter survival.

V shed 1 base and J shed 3 bases, with 18 bases lying between them. CDR1 WNHNN and CDR2 SYGVQD come from the germline V gene (reference sequence). The CDR3 has 18 amino acids. This sample's RNA came from whole unsorted tissue. More than 3 cm separated this lung sample from the edge of the tumor. This TCR derives from a woman between 45 and 65 years old with non-small cell lung cancer. The sample taken for sequencing was distant non-tumor lung tissue. The chain has TRBV10-1 and TRBJ2-2; TRBD2 is a possible D gene (5 bases). Here the CDR3 DNA reads TGCGCCAGCAGTGAGTTCTCCAGCGGTAGCGTCGACACCGGGGAGCTGTTTTTT. Residues: CASSEFSSGSVDTGELFF.